This T cell receptor (beta chain) was identified during a study of T cell responses to AZD1222 COVID-19 vaccine. Findings and caveats of the study: Across spike, vaccine-associated CD4 TCRs were found, dominant at 160-218 and 743-854.

Measured with immunoSEQ multiplex PCR; TCRdb has only the in-frame clones, and not every one. The table records about 55,000 clones, 70% to 90% of them present only once. About this clone itself: The antigen remains unidentified.

This specimen consisted of peripheral blood, obtained on day 0 of AZD1222 vaccination. The TCR sequence derives from an adult in good health.

DNA of the CDR3: TGTGCCACCAGCAGCAGATCGGGAGAGGGAAAAAGCACAGATACGCAGTATTTT. Residues: CATSSRSGEGKSTDTQYF. V usage is TRBV15 and J usage is TRBJ2-3; weak D call: TRBD2 (6 bases). The CDR3 sequence is 18 residues long. Germline CDR1 and CDR2: LNHNV and YYDKDF (reference sequence). V shed 3 bases and J shed 0 bases, with 19 bases lying between them.